What follows describes a single T cell receptor beta chain. The source of the sample is a study of blood T cell repertoires in COVID-19. There are 15 residues in the CDR3. Looked up from germline, CDR1 is MNHEY and CDR2 is SVGEGT. The V gene lost 6 bases and the J gene lost 2 bases, with 16 bases spanning the gap. As processed by the authors: How many nucleated cells were present was estimated from reference gene primer amplification. The assay was immunoSEQ multiplex PCR, and TCRdb's table has in-frame clones only and misses some. V and J calls and clone size are copied from that table; D and trimming were computed from the DNA. The sample lists approximately 210,000 clones; under 90% were seen once.

Sequencing used PBMCs or T cells enriched from blood (not recorded which). V is TRBV6-2 or TRBV6-3 and J is TRBJ1-2, with D possibly being TRBD1 (6 bases). This receptor was obtained from a woman between 45 and 60 years old with acute COVID-19. CDR3: CASSSPGQKNYGYTF. CDR3 nucleotides: TGTGCCAGCAGCTCCCCAGGACAGAAAAACTATGGCTACACCTTC.